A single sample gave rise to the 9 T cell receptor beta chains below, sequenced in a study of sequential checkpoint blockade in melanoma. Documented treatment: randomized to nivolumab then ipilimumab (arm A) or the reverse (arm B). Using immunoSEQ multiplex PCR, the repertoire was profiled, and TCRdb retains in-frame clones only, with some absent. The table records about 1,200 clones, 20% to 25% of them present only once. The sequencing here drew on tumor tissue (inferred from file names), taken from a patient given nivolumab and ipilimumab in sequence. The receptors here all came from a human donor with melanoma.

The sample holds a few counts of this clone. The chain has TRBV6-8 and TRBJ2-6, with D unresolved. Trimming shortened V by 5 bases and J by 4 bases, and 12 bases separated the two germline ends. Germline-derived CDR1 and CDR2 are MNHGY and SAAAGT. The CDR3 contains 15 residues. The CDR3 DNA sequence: TGTGCCAGCAGTGACTGGGTTGGGGGGGCCAACGTCCTGACTTTC. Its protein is CASSDWVGGANVLTF.

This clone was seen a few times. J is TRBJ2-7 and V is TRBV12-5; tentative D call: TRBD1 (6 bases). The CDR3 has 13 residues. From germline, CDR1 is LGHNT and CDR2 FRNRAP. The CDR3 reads CASTLGGRGEQYF. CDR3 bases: TGTGCCAGCACCTTAGGGGGTAGGGGCGAGCAGTACTTC.

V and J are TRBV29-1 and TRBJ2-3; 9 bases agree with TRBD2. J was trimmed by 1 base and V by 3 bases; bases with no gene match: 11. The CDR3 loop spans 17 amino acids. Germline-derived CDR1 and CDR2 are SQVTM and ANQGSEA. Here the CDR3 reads CSVDDSGSNWGTDTQYF. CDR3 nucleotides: TGCAGCGTTGATGATAGCGGGAGCAATTGGGGCACAGATACGCAGTATTTT.

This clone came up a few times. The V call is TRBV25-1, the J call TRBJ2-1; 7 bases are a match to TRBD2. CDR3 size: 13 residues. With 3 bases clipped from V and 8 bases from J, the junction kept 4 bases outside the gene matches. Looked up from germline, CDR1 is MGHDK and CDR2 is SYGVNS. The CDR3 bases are TGTGCCAGCAGTGAGGCGGGACTATATGAGCAGTTCTTC. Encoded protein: CASSEAGLYEQFF.

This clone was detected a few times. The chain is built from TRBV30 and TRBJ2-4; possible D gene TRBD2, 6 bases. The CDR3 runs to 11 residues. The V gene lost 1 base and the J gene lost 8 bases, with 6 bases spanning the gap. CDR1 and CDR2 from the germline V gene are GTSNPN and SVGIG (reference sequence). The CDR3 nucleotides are TGTGCCTGGAGTGGGGGGGACATTCAGTACTTC. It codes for CAWSGGDIQYF.

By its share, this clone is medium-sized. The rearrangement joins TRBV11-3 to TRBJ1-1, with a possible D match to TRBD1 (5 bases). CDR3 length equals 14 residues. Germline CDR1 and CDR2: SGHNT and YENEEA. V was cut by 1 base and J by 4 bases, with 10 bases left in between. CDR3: CASSLGRGSTEAFF. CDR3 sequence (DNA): TGTGCCAGCAGCTTAGGTAGGGGAAGCACTGAAGCTTTCTTT.

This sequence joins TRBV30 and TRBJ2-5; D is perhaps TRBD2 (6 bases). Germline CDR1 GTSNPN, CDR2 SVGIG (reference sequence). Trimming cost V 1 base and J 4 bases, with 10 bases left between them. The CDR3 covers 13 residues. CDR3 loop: CAWSGLARETQYF. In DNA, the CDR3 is TGTGCCTGGAGTGGGCTAGCGAGAGAGACCCAGTACTTC.

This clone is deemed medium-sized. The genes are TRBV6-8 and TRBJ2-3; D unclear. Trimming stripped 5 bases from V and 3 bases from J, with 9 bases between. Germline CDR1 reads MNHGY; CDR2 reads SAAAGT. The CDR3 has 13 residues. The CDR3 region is CASSPTETDTQYF. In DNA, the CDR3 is TGTGCCAGCAGTCCGACTGAGACAGATACGCAGTATTTT.

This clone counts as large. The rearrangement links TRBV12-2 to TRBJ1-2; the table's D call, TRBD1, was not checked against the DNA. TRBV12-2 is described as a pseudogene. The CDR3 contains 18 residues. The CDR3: CASRSGDRALYFNYGYTF. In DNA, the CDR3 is TGTGCAAGTCGCTCCGGAGACAGGGCCCTCTATTTTAACTATGGCTACACCTTC.